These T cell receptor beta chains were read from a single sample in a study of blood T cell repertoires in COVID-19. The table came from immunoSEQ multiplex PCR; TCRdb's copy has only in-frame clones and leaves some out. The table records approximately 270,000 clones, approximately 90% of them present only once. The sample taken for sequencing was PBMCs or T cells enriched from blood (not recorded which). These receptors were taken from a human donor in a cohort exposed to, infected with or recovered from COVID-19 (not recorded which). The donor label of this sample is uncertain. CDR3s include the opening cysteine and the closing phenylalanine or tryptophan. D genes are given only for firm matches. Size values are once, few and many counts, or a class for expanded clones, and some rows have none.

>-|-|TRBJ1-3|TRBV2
CASIVSGSGNTIYF
TGTGCCAGCATAGTCTCTGGCTCTGGAAACACCATATATTTT
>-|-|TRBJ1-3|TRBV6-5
CASRVTGSQGNTIYF
TGTGCCAGCAGGGTCACAGGGTCGCAAGGAAACACCATATATTTT
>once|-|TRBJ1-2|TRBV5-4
CASTSSFSRGRGYTF
TGTGCCAGCACCTCTAGCTTTTCCAGGGGTCGTGGCTACACCTTC
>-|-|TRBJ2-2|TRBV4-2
CASSQAGDNTGELFF
TGTGCCAGCAGCCAAGCGGGGGATAACACCGGGGAGCTGTTTTTT
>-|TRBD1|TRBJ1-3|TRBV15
CATSRGGQGSGNTIYF
TGTGCCACCAGCAGAGGGGGACAGGGCTCTGGAAACACCATATATTTT
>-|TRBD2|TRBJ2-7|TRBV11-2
CASSLSGTRDEQYF
TGTGCCAGCAGTCTTTCCGGGACTAGAGACGAGCAGTACTTC
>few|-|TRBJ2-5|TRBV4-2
CASSRGGAGETQYF
TGTGCCAGCAGCCGAGGAGGGGCGGGCGAGACCCAGTACTTC
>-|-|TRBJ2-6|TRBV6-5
CASSPTPGANVLTF
TGTGCCAGCAGTCCCACTCCTGGGGCCAACGTCCTGACTTTC
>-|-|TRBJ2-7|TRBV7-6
CASEEYEQYF
TGTGCCAGCGAGGAATACGAGCAGTACTTC
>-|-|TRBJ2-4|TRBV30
CAWSPDSTGKNIQYF
TGTGCCTGGAGCCCCGACAGTACCGGCAAAAACATTCAGTACTTC
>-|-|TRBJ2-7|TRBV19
CASSAMGLSYEQYF
TGTGCCAGTAGCGCGATGGGGCTTTCCTACGAGCAGTACTTC
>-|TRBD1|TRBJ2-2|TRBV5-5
CASSLEGTVMFGELFF
TGTGCCAGCAGCTTGGAGGGGACAGTTATGTTTGGGGAGCTGTTTTTT
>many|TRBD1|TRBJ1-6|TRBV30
CAWGDRANSPLHF
TGTGCCTGGGGGGACAGGGCCAATTCACCCCTCCACTTT
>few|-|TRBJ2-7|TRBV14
CASSQVRYYEQYF
TGTGCCAGCAGCCAAGTGAGGTACTACGAGCAGTACTTC
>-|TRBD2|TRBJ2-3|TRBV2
CASSDPSGGATDTQYF
TGTGCCAGCAGTGACCCTAGCGGGGGGGCCACAGATACGCAGTATTTT
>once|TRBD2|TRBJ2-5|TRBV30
CAWSELAGETQYF
TGTGCCTGGAGTGAACTAGCGGGAGAGACCCAGTACTTC
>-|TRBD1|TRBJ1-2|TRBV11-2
CASSPQGANYGYTF
TGTGCCAGCAGCCCTCAGGGGGCAAACTATGGCTACACCTTC
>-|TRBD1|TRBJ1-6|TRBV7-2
CASSLTGDRVNSPLHF
TGTGCCAGCAGCCTGACCGGGGACAGGGTTAATTCACCCCTCCACTTT
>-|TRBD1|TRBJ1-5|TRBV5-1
CASSLTGTGDQPQHF
TGCGCCAGCAGCTTGACCGGGACAGGGGATCAGCCCCAGCATTTT
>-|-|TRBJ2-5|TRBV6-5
CASSYSRDTRGTQYF
TGTGCCAGCAGTTACTCGAGGGACACCCGAGGGACCCAGTACTTC
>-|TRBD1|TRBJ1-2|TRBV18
CASSPIKGSGQGGYYGYTF
TGTGCCAGCTCACCAATCAAGGGCTCTGGACAGGGTGGATACTATGGCTACACCTTC
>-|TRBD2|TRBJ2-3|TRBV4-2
CASSPGLAGGKDTQYF
TGTGCCAGCAGCCCGGGACTAGCGGGGGGAAAAGATACGCAGTATTTT
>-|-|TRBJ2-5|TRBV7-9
CASRGDMMGETQYF
TGTGCCAGCAGGGGGGACATGATGGGAGAGACCCAGTACTTC
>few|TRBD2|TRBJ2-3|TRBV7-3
CASSLTSGGADTDTQYF
TGTGCCAGCAGCTTAACTAGCGGGGGGGCTGACACAGATACGCAGTATTTT
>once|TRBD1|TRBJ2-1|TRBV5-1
CASSLGGQGFNEQFF
TGCGCCAGCAGCTTGGGGGGACAGGGCTTCAATGAGCAGTTCTTC
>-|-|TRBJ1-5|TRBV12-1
CASSFVCEPKRQYFNQPQHF
TGTGCCAGCAGCTTTGTTTGTGAGCCCAAACGACAGTACTTCAATCAGCCCCAGCATTTT
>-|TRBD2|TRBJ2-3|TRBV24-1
CATSAGGGRGNEDTQYF
TGTGCCACCAGTGCCGGGGGGGGGCGCGGGAATGAGGATACGCAGTATTTT
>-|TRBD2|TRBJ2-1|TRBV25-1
CASSDGAGINNEQFF
TGTGCCAGCAGTGACGGAGCGGGGATAAACAATGAGCAGTTCTTC
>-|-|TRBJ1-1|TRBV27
CASSSPGTEAFF
TGTGCCAGCAGTTCACCGGGAACTGAAGCTTTCTTT
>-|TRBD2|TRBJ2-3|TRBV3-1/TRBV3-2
CASSQDASGVSTDTQYF
TGTGCCAGCAGCCAAGATGCCAGCGGGGTGAGCACAGATACGCAGTATTTT
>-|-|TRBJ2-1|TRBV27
CASSLDSLNEQFF
TGTGCCAGCAGTTTGGACAGCCTAAATGAGCAGTTCTTC
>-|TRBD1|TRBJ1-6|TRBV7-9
CASSSGTAARGPLHF
TGTGCCAGCAGCTCCGGGACAGCGGCCCGAGGCCCCCTCCACTTT
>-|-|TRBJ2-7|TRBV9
CASSQGIAPAYEQYF
TGTGCCAGCAGCCAGGGGATAGCGCCCGCCTACGAGCAGTACTTC
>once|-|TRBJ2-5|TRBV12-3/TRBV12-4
CASSTAETQYF
TGTGCCAGTAGCACCGCGGAGACCCAGTACTTC
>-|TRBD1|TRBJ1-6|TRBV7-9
CASSLGTGFRNSPLHF
TGTGCCAGCAGCTTGGGGACAGGGTTTCGTAATTCACCCCTCCACTTT
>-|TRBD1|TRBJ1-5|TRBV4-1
CASSHGQAQPQHF
TGCGCCAGCAGCCATGGACAGGCTCAGCCCCAGCATTTT
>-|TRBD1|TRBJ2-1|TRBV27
CASSLHTGEDTYNEQFF
TGTGCCAGCAGTTTGCATACAGGGGAAGACACCTACAATGAGCAGTTCTTC